The subject of this entry is one TCR beta chain. This entry belongs to a study of shared clonotypes between healthy human individuals. Germline V gene sequence: CDR1 SGHAT, CDR2 FQNNGV. The V gene lost 5 bases and the J gene lost 11 bases, with 15 bases spanning the gap. CDR3 size: 12 residues. Sequencing was performed with immunoSEQ multiplex PCR; in TCRdb, only in-frame clones are kept and a portion is missing. The sample shows approximately 460,000 clones, roughly four fifths of them seen only once. The source of this sequence is a woman aged 40 to 55 in good health. Some clones in this sample may be carry-over from other donors' samples. The chain recombines TRBV11-2 with TRBJ1-1; tentative D call: TRBD1 (6 bases). The sample consisted of PBMCs. The CDR3 protein is CASSPDRYEAFF. The CDR3 coding sequence is TGTGCCAGCAGCCCCGACAGGTATGAGGCTTTCTTT.